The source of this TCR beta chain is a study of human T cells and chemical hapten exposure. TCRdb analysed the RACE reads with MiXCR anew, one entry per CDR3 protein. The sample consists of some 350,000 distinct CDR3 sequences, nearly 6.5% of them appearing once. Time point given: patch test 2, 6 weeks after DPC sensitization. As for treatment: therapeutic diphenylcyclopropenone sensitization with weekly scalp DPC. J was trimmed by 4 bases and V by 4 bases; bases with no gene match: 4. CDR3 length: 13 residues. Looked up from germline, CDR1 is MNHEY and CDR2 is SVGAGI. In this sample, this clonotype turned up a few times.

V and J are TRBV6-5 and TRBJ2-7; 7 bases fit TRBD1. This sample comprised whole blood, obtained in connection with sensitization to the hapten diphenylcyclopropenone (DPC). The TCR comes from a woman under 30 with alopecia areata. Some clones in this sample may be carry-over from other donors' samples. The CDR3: CASSFQQGYEQYF. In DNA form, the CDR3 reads TGTGCCAGCAGTTTCCAACAGGGGTACGAGCAGTACTTC.